The 5 T cell receptor beta chains below come from one sample, sequenced in a study of cytomegalovirus exposure and HLA in healthy donors. A multiplex PCR was run with 60 Vbeta primers and 13 Jbeta primers. Only in-frame clones appear in the TCRdb table, and some are missing; sequencing was by immunoSEQ multiplex PCR. The repertoire holds 100,000 to 120,000 clones, with roughly three quarters as singletons. Sequencing used PBMCs. These receptor sequences come from a man under 40 in good health and CMV-seronegative.

J is TRBJ2-5 and V is TRBV5-6; a possible D gene is TRBD1 (6 bases). CDR3 length: 15 residues. V lost 5 bases and J 2 bases, leaving 16 bases between the germline ends. Germline CDR1 and CDR2: SGHDT and YYEEEE. As DNA, the CDR3 is TGTGCCAGCAGTCTCAACAGGGTATGGCAAGAGACCCAGTACTTC. Protein product: CASSLNRVWQETQYF.

DNA of the CDR3: TGTGCCAGTAGTCGGCAAGGAGGGGTCGACGAAAAACTGTTTTTT. It is translated as CASSRQGGVDEKLFF. J is TRBJ1-4 and V is TRBV19, with D perhaps TRBD1 (5 bases). Germline loops: CDR1 LNHDA, CDR2 SQIVND (reference sequence). This CDR3 contains 15 residues. Trimming removed 5 bases at V and 8 bases at J, with 18 bases between.

The chain recombines TRBV30 with TRBJ2-6; D is possibly TRBD1 (6 bases). CDR1 and CDR2 (germline): GTSNPN, SVGIG (reference sequence). The CDR3 runs 17 residues. The CDR3 DNA reads as TGTGCACGTCAGGGGTCAGGGCCGTTCACAGGGGCCAACGTCCTGACTTTC. It specifies CARQGSGPFTGANVLTF.

The V and J genes are TRBV28 and TRBJ1-4, with TRBD1 as a possible D gene (6 bases). Between the trimmed V and J ends, which lost 5 bases and 8 bases, there was a span of 15 bases. The CDR3 extends over 14 amino acids. Per the germline V gene, CDR1 is MDHEN and CDR2 is SYDVKM. This CDR3 is CASSDGQMVEKLFF. As DNA, the CDR3 is TGTGCCAGCAGTGACGGACAGATGGTCGAAAAACTGTTTTTT.

The chain links TRBV6-1 to TRBJ2-1, with 13 bases fitting TRBD2. Looked up from germline, CDR1 is MNHNS and CDR2 is SASEGT. The CDR3 sequence is 16 residues long. V lost 4 bases and J lost 7; bases outside the gene matches: 7. The chain's CDR3 is CASSGWTSGSRNEQFF. Here the CDR3 DNA reads TGTGCCAGCAGTGGCTGGACTAGCGGGAGTCGGAATGAGCAGTTCTTC.